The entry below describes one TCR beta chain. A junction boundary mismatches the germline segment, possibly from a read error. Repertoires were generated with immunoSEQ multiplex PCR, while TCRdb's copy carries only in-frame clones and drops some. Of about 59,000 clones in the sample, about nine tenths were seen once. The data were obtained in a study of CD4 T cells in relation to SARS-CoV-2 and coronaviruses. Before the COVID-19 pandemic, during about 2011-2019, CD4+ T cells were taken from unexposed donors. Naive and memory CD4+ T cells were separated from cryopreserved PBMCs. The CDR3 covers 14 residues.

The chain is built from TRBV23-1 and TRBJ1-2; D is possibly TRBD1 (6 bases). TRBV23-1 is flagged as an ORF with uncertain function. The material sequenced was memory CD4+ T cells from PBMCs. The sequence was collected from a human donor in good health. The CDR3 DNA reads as TGCGCCAGCAGTCAAACCAGGGACACCTATGGTTACACCTTC. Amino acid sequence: CASSQTRDTYGYTF.